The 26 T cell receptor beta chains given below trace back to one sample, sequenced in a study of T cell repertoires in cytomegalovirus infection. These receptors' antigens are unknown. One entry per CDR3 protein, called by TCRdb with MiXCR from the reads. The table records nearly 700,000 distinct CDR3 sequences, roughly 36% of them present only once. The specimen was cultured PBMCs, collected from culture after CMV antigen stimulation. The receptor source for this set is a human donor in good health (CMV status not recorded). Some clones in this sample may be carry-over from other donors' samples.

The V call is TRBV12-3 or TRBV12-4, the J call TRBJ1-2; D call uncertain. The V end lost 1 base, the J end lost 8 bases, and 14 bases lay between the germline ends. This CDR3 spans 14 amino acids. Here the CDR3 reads CASSLGWAGWGYTF. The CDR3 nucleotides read TGTGCCAGCAGTTTAGGGTGGGCTGGGTGGGGCTACACCTTC.

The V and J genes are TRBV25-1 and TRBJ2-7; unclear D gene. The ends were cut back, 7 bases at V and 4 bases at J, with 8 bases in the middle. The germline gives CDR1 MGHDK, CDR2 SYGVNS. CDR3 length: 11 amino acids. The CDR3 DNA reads TGTGCCAGCACCGGCGCGTACGAGCAGTACTTC. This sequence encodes CASTGAYEQYF.

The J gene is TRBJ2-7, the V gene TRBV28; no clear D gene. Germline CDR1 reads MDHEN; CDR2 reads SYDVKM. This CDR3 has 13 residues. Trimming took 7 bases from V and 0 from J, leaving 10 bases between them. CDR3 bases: TGTGCCAGCACGTCACAGAGCTCCTACGAGCAGTACTTC. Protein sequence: CASTSQSSYEQYF.

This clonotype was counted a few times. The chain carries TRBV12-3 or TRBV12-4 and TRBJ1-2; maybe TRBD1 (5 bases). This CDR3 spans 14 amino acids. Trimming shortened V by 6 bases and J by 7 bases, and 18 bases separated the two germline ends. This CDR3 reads CASSLGGGIRGYTF. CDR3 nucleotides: TGTGCCAGCAGCCTGGGGGGTGGGATTCGTGGCTACACCTTC.

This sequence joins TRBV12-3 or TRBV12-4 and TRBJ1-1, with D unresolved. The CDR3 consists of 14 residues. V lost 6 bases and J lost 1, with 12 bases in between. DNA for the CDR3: TGTGCCAGCAGGCTCAACCTGGGGAACACTGAAGCTTTCTTT. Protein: CASRLNLGNTEAFF.

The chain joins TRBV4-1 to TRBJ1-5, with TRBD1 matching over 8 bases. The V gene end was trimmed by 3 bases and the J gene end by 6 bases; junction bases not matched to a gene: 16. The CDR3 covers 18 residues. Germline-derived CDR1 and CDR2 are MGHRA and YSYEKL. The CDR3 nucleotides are TGCGCCAGCAGCCAGAAAACAGGGGGTATTTTAAATAGTCAGCCCCAGCATTTT. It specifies CASSQKTGGILNSQPQHF.

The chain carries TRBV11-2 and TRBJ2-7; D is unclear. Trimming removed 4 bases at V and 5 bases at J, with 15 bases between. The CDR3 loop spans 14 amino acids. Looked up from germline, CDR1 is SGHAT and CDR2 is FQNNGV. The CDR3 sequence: CASSSTGSWNEQYF. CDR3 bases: TGTGCCAGCAGCTCAACCGGGTCCTGGAACGAGCAGTACTTC.

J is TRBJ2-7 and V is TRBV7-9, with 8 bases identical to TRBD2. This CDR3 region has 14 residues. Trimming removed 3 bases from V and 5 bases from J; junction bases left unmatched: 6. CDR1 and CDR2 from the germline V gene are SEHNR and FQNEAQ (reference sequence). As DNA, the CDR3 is TGTGCCAGCAGCTTCGGCGGGGGGTCCGACGAGCAGTACTTC. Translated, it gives CASSFGGGSDEQYF.

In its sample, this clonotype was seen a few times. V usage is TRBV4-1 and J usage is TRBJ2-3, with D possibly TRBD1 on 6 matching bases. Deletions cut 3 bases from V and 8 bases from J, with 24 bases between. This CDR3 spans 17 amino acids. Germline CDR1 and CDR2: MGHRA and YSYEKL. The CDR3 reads CASSQPTGWGSSGTQYF. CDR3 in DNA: TGCGCCAGCAGCCAGCCGACAGGATGGGGGTCAAGTGGTACGCAGTATTTT.

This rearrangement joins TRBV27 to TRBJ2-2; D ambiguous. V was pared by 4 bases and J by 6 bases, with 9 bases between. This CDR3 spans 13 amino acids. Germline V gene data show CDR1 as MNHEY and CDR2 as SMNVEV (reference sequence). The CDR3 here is CASSWGMAGELFF. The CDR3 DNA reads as TGTGCCAGCAGTTGGGGTATGGCCGGGGAGCTGTTTTTT.

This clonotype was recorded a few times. The CDR3 loop is CASSLDPHPGTHQPQHF. The CDR3 bases are TGTGCCAGCAGCTTAGATCCGCACCCAGGTACTCATCAGCCCCAGCATTTT. The rearrangement links TRBV7-2 to TRBJ1-5; no reliable D call. Germline V gene sequence: CDR1 SGHTA, CDR2 FQGNSA. This CDR3 contains 17 residues. V was shortened by 1 base and J by 5 bases, with 18 bases between the two germline ends.

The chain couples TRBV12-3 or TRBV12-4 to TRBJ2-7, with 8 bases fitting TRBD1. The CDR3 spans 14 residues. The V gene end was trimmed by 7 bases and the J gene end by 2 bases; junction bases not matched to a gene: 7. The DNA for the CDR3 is TGTGCCAGCAACCGCCAGGGGGCCGCCTACGAGCAGTACTTC. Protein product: CASNRQGAAYEQYF.

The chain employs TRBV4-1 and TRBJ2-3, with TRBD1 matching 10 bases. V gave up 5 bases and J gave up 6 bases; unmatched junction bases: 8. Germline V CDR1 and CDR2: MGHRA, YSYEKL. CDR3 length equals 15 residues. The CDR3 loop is CASSSKGTGEDTQYF. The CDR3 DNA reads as TGCGCCAGCAGCTCTAAAGGGACAGGGGAGGATACGCAGTATTTT.

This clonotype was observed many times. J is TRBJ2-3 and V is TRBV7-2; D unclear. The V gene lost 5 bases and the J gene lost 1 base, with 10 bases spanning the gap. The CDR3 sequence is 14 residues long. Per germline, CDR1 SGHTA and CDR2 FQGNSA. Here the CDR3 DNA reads TGTGCCAGCAGCACGAACTACCGCACAGATACGCAGTATTTT. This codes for CASSTNYRTDTQYF.

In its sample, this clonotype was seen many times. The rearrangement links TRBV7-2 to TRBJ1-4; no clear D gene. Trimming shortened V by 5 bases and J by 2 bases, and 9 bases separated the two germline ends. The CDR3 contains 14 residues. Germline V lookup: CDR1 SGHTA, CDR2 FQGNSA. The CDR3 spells CASSVDRTNEKLFF. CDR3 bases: TGTGCCAGCAGCGTCGACCGTACTAATGAAAAACTGTTTTTT. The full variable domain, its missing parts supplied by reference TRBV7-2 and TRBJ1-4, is GAGVSQSPSNKVTEKGKDVELRCDPISGHTALYWYRQSLGQGLEFLIYFQGNSAPDKSGLPSDRFSAERTGGSVSTLTIQRTQQEDSAVYLCASSVDRTNEKLFFGSGTQLSVL.

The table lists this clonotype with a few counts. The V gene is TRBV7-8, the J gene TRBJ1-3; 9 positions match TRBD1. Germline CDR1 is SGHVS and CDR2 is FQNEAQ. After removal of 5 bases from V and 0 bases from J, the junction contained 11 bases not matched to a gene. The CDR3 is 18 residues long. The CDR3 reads CASSPRGTGQSSGNTIYF. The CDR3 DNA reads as TGTGCCAGCAGCCCCAGGGGGACAGGGCAAAGCTCTGGAAACACCATATATTTT.

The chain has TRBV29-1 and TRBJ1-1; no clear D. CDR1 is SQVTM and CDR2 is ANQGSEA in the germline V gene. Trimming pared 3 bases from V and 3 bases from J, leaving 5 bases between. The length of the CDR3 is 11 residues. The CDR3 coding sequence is TGCAGCGTTGAGGGTGACACTGAAGCTTTCTTT. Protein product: CSVEGDTEAFF. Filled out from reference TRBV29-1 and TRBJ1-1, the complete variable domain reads SAVISQKPSRDICQRGTSLTIQCQVDSQVTMMFWYRQQPGQSLTLIATANQGSEATYESGFVIDKFPISRPNLTFSTLTVSNMSPEDSSIYLCSVEGDTEAFFGQGTRLTVV.

The CDR3 coding sequence is TGTGCCAGCACCTTACGGGGTTCGGGCGGGGAGCTGTTTTTT. Its translation: CASTLRGSGGELFF. The rearrangement links TRBV6-6 to TRBJ2-2; tentatively, D is TRBD2 (5 bases). V was pared by 7 bases and J by 7 bases, with 16 bases between. The germline V gene has CDR1 MNHNY and CDR2 SVGAGI (reference sequence). The CDR3 extends over 14 amino acids.

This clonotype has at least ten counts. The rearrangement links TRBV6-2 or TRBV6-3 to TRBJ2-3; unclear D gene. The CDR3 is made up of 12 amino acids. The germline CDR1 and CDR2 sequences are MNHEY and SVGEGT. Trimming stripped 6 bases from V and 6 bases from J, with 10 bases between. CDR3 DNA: TGTGCCAGCAGCCCCCGGTCCGATACGCAGTATTTT. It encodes CASSPRSDTQYF.

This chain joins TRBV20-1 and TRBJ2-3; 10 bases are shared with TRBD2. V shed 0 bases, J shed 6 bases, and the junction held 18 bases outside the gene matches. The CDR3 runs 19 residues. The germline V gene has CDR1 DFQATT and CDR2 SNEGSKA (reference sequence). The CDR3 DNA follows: TGCAGTGCTAGAGAGTCCCTAGCGGGGGTCCCAAACACTGTGGATACGCAGTATTTT. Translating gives CSARESLAGVPNTVDTQYF.

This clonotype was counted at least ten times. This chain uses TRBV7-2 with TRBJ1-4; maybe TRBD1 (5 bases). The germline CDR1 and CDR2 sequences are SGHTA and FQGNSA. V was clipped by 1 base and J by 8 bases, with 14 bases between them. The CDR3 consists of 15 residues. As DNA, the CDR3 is TGTGCCAGCAGCTTAGGCTGGGGGTACGAAGAAAAACTGTTTTTT. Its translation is CASSLGWGYEEKLFF.

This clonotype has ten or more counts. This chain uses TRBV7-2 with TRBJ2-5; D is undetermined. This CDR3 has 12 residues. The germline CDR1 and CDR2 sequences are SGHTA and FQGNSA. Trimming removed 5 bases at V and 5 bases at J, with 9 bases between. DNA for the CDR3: TGTGCCAGCAGCCAGTCGACGGAGACCCAGTACTTC. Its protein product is CASSQSTETQYF.

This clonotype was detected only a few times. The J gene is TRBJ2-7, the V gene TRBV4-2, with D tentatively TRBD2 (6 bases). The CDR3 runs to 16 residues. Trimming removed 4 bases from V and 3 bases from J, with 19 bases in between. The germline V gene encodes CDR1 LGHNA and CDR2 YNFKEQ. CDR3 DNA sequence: TGTGCCAGCAGCCGCGGGGAGAGCCTTTCTTACTACGAGCAGTACTTC. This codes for CASSRGESLSYYEQYF.

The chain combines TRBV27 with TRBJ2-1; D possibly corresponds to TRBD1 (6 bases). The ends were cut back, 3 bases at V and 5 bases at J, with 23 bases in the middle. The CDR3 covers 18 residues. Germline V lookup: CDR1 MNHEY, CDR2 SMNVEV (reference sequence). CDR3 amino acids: CASSLWSQQGLKHNEQFF. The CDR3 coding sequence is TGTGCCAGCAGTTTGTGGTCCCAACAGGGCCTCAAACACAATGAGCAGTTCTTC.

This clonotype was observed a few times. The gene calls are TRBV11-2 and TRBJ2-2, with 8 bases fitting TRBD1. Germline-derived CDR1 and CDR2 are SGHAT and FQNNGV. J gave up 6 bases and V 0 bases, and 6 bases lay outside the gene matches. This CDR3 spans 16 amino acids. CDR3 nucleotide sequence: TGTGCCAGCAGCTTAGAACGTCAGGGGGCGGCCGGGGAGCTGTTTTTT. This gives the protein CASSLERQGAAGELFF.

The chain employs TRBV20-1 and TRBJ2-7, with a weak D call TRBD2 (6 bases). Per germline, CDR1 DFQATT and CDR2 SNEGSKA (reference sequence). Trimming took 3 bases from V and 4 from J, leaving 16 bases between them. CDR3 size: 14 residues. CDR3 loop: CSASLAHGGYEQYF. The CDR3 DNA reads TGCAGTGCTAGTCTGGCGCATGGGGGGTACGAGCAGTACTTC.